These 4 T cell receptor beta chains were all obtained from the same sample, sequenced in a study of blood T cells in healthy people across ages. The second PCR ran about 7 to 12 cycles with a sample-barcoded 5' primer and J-beta primers. TCRdb re-derived calls from the 5' RACE reads in MiXCR, one entry per CDR3 protein. The table shows fewer than 2,000,000 distinct CDR3 sequences, with roughly 32% occurring only once. Material for sequencing was blood. The source of these receptors is a woman in her 30s in good health.

The table lists this clonotype with many counts. The chain uses TRBV29-1 and TRBJ2-4; D gene unclear. Germline lookup yields CDR1 SQVTM and CDR2 ANQGSEA. Trimming pared 7 bases from V and 0 bases from J, leaving 10 bases between. The length of the CDR3 is 13 residues. The CDR3 spells CSAGPLAKNIQYF. The CDR3 DNA reads as TGCAGCGCTGGACCGCTAGCCAAAAACATTCAGTACTTC.

This clonotype was seen a handful of times. V and J are TRBV18 and TRBJ2-1; D tentatively fits TRBD1 or TRBD2 (6 bases each). The ends were cut back, 4 bases at V and 5 bases at J, with 9 bases in the middle. This CDR3 contains 13 residues. Germline V gives CDR1 KGHSH, CDR2 LQKENI. This CDR3 is CASSRGANNEQFF. For the CDR3, the DNA is TGTGCCAGCTCACGGGGGGCCAACAATGAGCAGTTCTTC. The full variable domain, completed using reference TRBV18 and TRBJ2-1, is NAGVMQNPRHLVRRRGQEARLRCSPMKGHSHVYWYRQLPEEGLKFMVYLQKENIIDESGMPKERFSAEFPKEGPSILRIQQVVRGDSAAYFCASSRGANNEQFFGPGTRLTVL.

This rearrangement joins TRBV27 to TRBJ2-3; D may be TRBD1 or TRBD2 (5 bases each). CDR1 and CDR2 from the germline V gene are MNHEY and SMNVEV (reference sequence). CDR3 length: 15 residues. V was clipped by 4 bases and J by 2 bases, with 13 bases between them. The CDR3 here is CASSWGNYNTDTQYF. The CDR3 DNA reads TGTGCCAGCAGTTGGGGGAACTACAACACAGATACGCAGTATTTT.

This clonotype was counted many times. The chain carries TRBV7-2 and TRBJ2-7, with TRBD1 identical over 9 bases. The length of the CDR3 is 13 residues. CDR1 SGHTA and CDR2 FQGNSA come from the germline V gene. V shed 5 bases and J 7 bases; nucleotides not matched to a gene: 6. CDR3 region: CASSTRQGGEQYF. The DNA for the CDR3 is TGTGCCAGCAGCACTCGACAGGGGGGGGAGCAGTACTTC.